Listed here are 26 T cell receptor beta chains from one sample, sequenced in a study of a mutant IDH1 vaccine in newly diagnosed glioma. Time point meaning: week 5, during vaccination. Every vaccine dose comprised 300 ug of mutant IDH1 20-mer peptide plus topical imiquimod. These receptors are not linked to any known antigen. Assay used: immunoSEQ multiplex PCR; TCRdb lists only in-frame clones, some missing. Of approximately 11,000 clones in the sample, around nine tenths were seen once. The sample in question was PBMCs, obtained from a glioma patient whose treatment included an IDH1 peptide vaccine. The origin of the receptors is a woman aged 35 to 49 with glioma. Some clones in this sample may be carry-over from other donors' samples.

This rearrangement joins TRBV2 to TRBJ2-7; D is ambiguous. The CDR3 length is 15 residues. Trimming left V 2 bases short and J 2 bases short, with 13 bases between. Germline-derived CDR1 and CDR2 are SNHLY and FYNNEI. The CDR3 protein is CASSERAGQTYEQYF. The DNA for the CDR3 is TGTGCCAGCAGTGAACGTGCAGGCCAAACCTACGAGCAGTACTTC.

The genes are TRBV30 and TRBJ1-5; no definite D call. The germline gives CDR1 GTSNPN, CDR2 SVGIG (reference sequence). CDR3 length: 13 residues. The V gene lost 3 bases and the J gene lost 7 bases, with 13 bases spanning the gap. The CDR3, as DNA: TGTGCCTGGAGCGCTGACGGCTTCCAGCCCCAGCATTTT. This gives the protein CAWSADGFQPQHF.

The rearrangement uses TRBV5-1 and TRBJ2-7; possibly TRBD1 for D (6 bases). Germline V gene lookup returns CDR1 SGHRS and CDR2 YFSETQ. The CDR3 has 12 amino acids. V was clipped by 5 bases and J by 2 bases, with 8 bases between them. CDR3 region: CASRGTTYEQYF. CDR3 bases: TGCGCCAGCAGGGGGACAACCTACGAGCAGTACTTC.

The V and J genes are TRBV5-4 and TRBJ2-1; 14 bases line up with TRBD2. The germline V gene encodes CDR1 SGHNT and CDR2 YYREEE (reference sequence). The CDR3 is made up of 19 amino acids. J was trimmed by 0 bases and V by 4 bases; bases with no gene match: 9. CDR3 coding DNA: TGTGCCAGCAGCACGGGACTAGCGGGGGCCTCGAGCTCCTACAATGAGCAGTTCTTC. Its translation is CASSTGLAGASSSYNEQFF.

V usage is TRBV11-2 and J usage is TRBJ2-7; 8 positions match TRBD1. Germline V CDR1 and CDR2: SGHAT, FQNNGV. This CDR3 spans 15 amino acids. V shed 5 bases, J shed 4 bases, and the junction held 10 bases outside the gene matches. The CDR3 region has the DNA TGTGCCAGCAGCATTGGGACAGGAGTTCTGTACGAGCAGTACTTC. Its protein is CASSIGTGVLYEQYF.

This rearrangement joins TRBV15 to TRBJ1-2; D gene uncertain. The germline CDR1 and CDR2 sequences are LNHNV and YYDKDF (reference sequence). V was pared by 0 bases and J by 3 bases, with 11 bases between. The CDR3 runs 15 residues. CDR3 in amino acids: CATSRDGVAHYGYTF. The DNA for the CDR3 is TGTGCCACCAGCAGAGATGGGGTGGCCCACTATGGCTACACCTTC.

The chain joins TRBV27 to TRBJ1-2; possible D gene TRBD1, 6 bases. Per germline, CDR1 MNHEY and CDR2 SMNVEV (reference sequence). V was shortened by 6 bases and J by 2 bases, with 10 bases between the two germline ends. The CDR3 spans 13 residues. CDR3 residues: CASSLTGNYGYTF. DNA of the CDR3: TGTGCCAGCAGCTTAACAGGGAACTATGGCTACACCTTC.

This clone came up a few times. The V gene is TRBV6-1, the J gene TRBJ1-2; weak D call: TRBD1 (6 bases). V was trimmed by 4 bases and J by 0 bases, leaving 12 bases between them. There are 15 residues in the CDR3. Germline assignment: CDR1 MNHNS and CDR2 SASEGT. The CDR3 DNA follows: TGTGCCAGCAGTGGAGGACAGTCTTCTAACTATGGCTACACCTTC. Encoded protein: CASSGGQSSNYGYTF.

The genes are TRBV7-9 and TRBJ2-7, with D perhaps given as TRBD1 or TRBD2 (5 bases each). The CDR3 length is 13 residues. Trimming left V 2 bases short and J 3 bases short, with 8 bases between. Germline V gene data show CDR1 as SEHNR and CDR2 as FQNEAQ (reference sequence). In DNA, the CDR3 is TGTGCCAGCAGCTTAAAGAGGGGCTACGAGCAGTACTTC. Its protein product is CASSLKRGYEQYF.

CDR3 sequence: CASMVAVNTGELFF. Here the CDR3 DNA reads TGTGCCAGTATGGTCGCGGTTAACACCGGGGAGCTGTTTTTT. The V and J genes are TRBV19 and TRBJ2-2; D uncertain. Trimming removed 7 bases from V and 2 bases from J, with 11 bases in between. Germline values: CDR1 LNHDA, CDR2 SQIVND (reference sequence). The CDR3 totals 14 residues.

The V and J genes are TRBV6-5 and TRBJ1-5; D ambiguous. The CDR3 totals 14 residues. V was shortened by 6 bases and J by 2 bases, with 11 bases between the two germline ends. The germline V gene has CDR1 MNHEY and CDR2 SVGAGI. The CDR3 region has the DNA TGTGCCAGCAGCCCGGGCCGGGGCAATCAGCCCCAGCATTTT. Encoded protein: CASSPGRGNQPQHF.

The rearrangement joins TRBV5-4 to TRBJ1-6; tentatively, D is TRBD1 (5 bases). V was pared by 0 bases and J by 6 bases, with 7 bases between. This CDR3 has 14 residues. Germline loops: CDR1 SGHNT, CDR2 YYREEE (reference sequence). CDR3 in amino acids: CASSLEQVNSPLHF. In DNA, the CDR3 is TGTGCCAGCAGCTTGGAACAGGTTAATTCACCCCTCCACTTT.

This clone was picked up one time. This chain uses TRBV18 with TRBJ1-2; TRBD1 matches 7 bases. In germline, CDR1 is KGHSH, CDR2 LQKENI. This CDR3 has 14 amino acids. Losses at the gene ends were 2 bases for V and 4 bases for J; bases not matched to a gene: 4. The CDR3 sequence is CASSPETGPYGYTF. The CDR3 region has the DNA TGTGCCAGCTCACCAGAGACAGGGCCCTATGGCTACACCTTC.

This sequence joins TRBV19 and TRBJ1-1; D gene uncertain. The germline V and J ends were trimmed by 2 bases and 4 bases, with 14 bases remaining between them. Per the germline V gene, CDR1 is LNHDA and CDR2 is SQIVND (reference sequence). The CDR3 totals 15 residues. This CDR3 is CASSINPGMGTEAFF. The CDR3 DNA follows: TGTGCCAGTAGTATAAACCCCGGAATGGGCACTGAAGCTTTCTTT. The variable domain in full, completed from reference TRBV19 and TRBJ1-1, reads DGGITQSPKYLFRKEGQNVTLSCEQNLNHDAMYWYRQDPGQGLRLIYYSQIVNDFQKGDIAEGYSVSREKKESFPLTVTSAQKNPTAFYLCASSINPGMGTEAFFGQGTRLTVV.

The genes are TRBV21-1 and TRBJ2-7. TRBV21-1 is given as a pseudogene. The length of the CDR3 is 14 residues. In DNA, the CDR3 is TGTGCCAGCAGCAAAGAGGGTAGATACTACGAGCAGTACTTC. Amino acid sequence: CASSKEGRYYEQYF.

CDR3 nucleotides: TGCGCCAGCAGCCAAGATATCCCGGGGCGAAGCGAAAAACTGTTTTTT. This sequence encodes CASSQDIPGRSEKLFF. The genes are TRBV4-1 and TRBJ1-4, with TRBD1 as a possible D gene (5 bases). The CDR3 is made up of 16 amino acids. V shed 0 bases and J shed 8 bases, with 16 bases lying between them. The germline gives CDR1 MGHRA, CDR2 YSYEKL.

This sequence joins TRBV7-2 and TRBJ2-3; the D gene is possibly TRBD2 (5 bases). The V gene lost 1 base and the J gene lost 5 bases, with 10 bases spanning the gap. CDR3 length: 14 residues. The germline V gene has CDR1 SGHTA and CDR2 FQGNSA. CDR3 amino acids: CASSLVTIKDTQYF. In DNA, the CDR3 is TGTGCCAGCAGCTTAGTGACTATTAAAGATACGCAGTATTTT.

The gene calls are TRBV21-1 and TRBJ1-1. TRBV21-1 is classified as a pseudogene. There are 19 residues in the CDR3. This chain's CDR3 is CASSKGDPGCVHMNTEAFF. The DNA of the CDR3 is TGTGCCAGCAGCAAAGGGGACCCCGGGTGTGTGCACATGAACACTGAAGCTTTCTTT.

This clone was recorded a few times. This chain links TRBV2 with TRBJ1-1; possibly TRBD1 for D (5 bases). This CDR3 has 14 residues. Deletions cut 7 bases from V and 3 bases from J, with 15 bases between. Per the germline V gene, CDR1 is SNHLY and CDR2 is FYNNEI. As DNA, the CDR3 is TGTGCCAGCACCGGGGAAGGGGTCTACACTGAAGCTTTCTTT. Encoded protein: CASTGEGVYTEAFF. Based on the CDR3 plus reference TRBV2 and TRBJ1-1, the full variable domain is EPEVTQTPSHQVTQMGQEVILRCVPISNHLYFYWYRQILGQKVEFLVSFYNNEISEKSEIFDDQFSVERPDGSNFTLKIRSTKLEDSAMYFCASTGEGVYTEAFFGQGTRLTVV.

J is TRBJ1-4 and V is TRBV5-1; D is uncertain. There are 15 residues in the CDR3. Trimming removed 0 bases from V and 4 bases from J, with 10 bases in between. Germline values: CDR1 SGHRS, CDR2 YFSETQ. CDR3: CASSLDGQLNEKLFF. The CDR3 nucleotides are TGCGCCAGCAGCTTGGATGGCCAGCTTAATGAAAAACTGTTTTTT. Supplemented by reference TRBV5-1 and TRBJ1-4, the full variable domain reads KAGVTQTPRYLIKTRGQQVTLSCSPISGHRSVSWYQQTPGQGLQFLFEYFSETQRNKGNFPGRFSGRQFSNSRSEMNVSTLELGDSALYLCASSLDGQLNEKLFFGSGTQLSVL.

The genes are TRBV7-2 and TRBJ2-2, with D hard to call. Germline CDR1 is SGHTA and CDR2 is FQGNSA. There are 15 residues in the CDR3. The ends were cut back, 5 bases at V and 1 base at J, with 11 bases in the middle. The CDR3 DNA reads as TGTGCCAGCAGCCGTAACTGGGAGAACACCGGGGAGCTGTTTTTT. It encodes CASSRNWENTGELFF.

CDR3 residues: CASSSQRQGHYGYTF. The CDR3 DNA is TGTGCCAGCAGTTCGCAGAGACAGGGGCACTATGGCTACACCTTC. This chain joins TRBV28 and TRBJ1-2; TRBD1 matches 8 bases. The CDR3 runs 15 residues. The ends lost 4 bases at V and 3 bases at J; junction bases unmatched: 7. Germline lookup yields CDR1 MDHEN and CDR2 SYDVKM.

The chain couples TRBV2 to TRBJ1-4; no reliable D call. The germline V and J ends were trimmed by 7 bases and 0 bases, with 12 bases remaining between them. Germline assignment: CDR1 SNHLY and CDR2 FYNNEI. The CDR3 has 15 amino acids. This CDR3 reads CASKRGGATNEKLFF. CDR3 coding DNA: TGTGCCAGCAAGCGGGGTGGGGCAACTAATGAAAAACTGTTTTTT.

The chain links TRBV21-1 to TRBJ2-6; the table's D call TRBD2 went unverified against the DNA. TRBV21-1 is a pseudogene. The CDR3 spans 12 residues. For the CDR3, the DNA is TGTGCCAGCAGCAAAGCCCCTAACGTCCTGACTTTC. Translated: CASSKAPNVLTF.

This clone came up a few times. V gene TRBV19 combines with J gene TRBJ1-2, with a weak D call TRBD1 (6 bases). CDR1 and CDR2 from the germline V gene are LNHDA and SQIVND (reference sequence). V dropped 3 bases and J dropped 6 bases, with 20 bases sitting between them. The CDR3 is 16 amino acids. The CDR3 DNA reads as TGTGCCAGTAGTATGGAAGTAGGAGGGGGAACTGATGGCTACACCTTC. This translates into CASSMEVGGGTDGYTF.

The genes are TRBV6-1 and TRBJ1-5; no clear D. CDR1 is MNHNS and CDR2 is SASEGT in the germline V gene. The V end lost 6 bases, the J end lost 2 bases, and 11 bases lay between the germline ends. The CDR3 has 14 amino acids. CDR3 nucleotide sequence: TGTGCCAGCAGCCCCGCGATTGGCAATCAGCCCCAGCATTTT. It specifies CASSPAIGNQPQHF.